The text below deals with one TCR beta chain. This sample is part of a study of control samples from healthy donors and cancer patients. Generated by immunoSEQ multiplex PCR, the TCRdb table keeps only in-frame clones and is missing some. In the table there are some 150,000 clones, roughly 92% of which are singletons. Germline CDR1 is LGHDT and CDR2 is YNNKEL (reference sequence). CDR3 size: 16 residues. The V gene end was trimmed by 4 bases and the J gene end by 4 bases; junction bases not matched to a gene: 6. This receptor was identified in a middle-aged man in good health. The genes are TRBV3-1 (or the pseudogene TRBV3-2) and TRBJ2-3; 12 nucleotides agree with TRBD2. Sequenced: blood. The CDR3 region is CASSPTSGSMADTQYF. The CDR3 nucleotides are TGTGCCAGCAGCCCGACTAGCGGGAGTATGGCAGATACGCAGTATTTT.